This T cell receptor beta chain originates from a study of post-analysis software for immune sequencing data. Whole-study results and caveats: The normalized Chao1 diversity of multiple sclerosis patients was significantly lower than that of controls. Relative to controls, patients had about five TRBV segments at higher frequency, with TRBV5-6, TRBV5-1 and TRBV20-1 among these.

The V gene end was trimmed by 5 bases and the J gene end by 7 bases; junction bases not matched to a gene: 5. The CDR3 extends over 13 amino acids. This clonotype was detected a few times. Its antigen is not identified. Unique molecular identifiers tagged the TCR beta cDNA libraries. Input amounts of about 0.95 to 10 million T cells were used. These gave around 500,000 cDNA molecules, so each molecule approximated one T cell. A single record per CDR3 protein comes from TCRdb applying MiXCR to the PCR reads. The sample includes under 900,000 distinct CDR3 sequences, about 53% of them seen just once. This sequence was found in a girl aged 5 to 17 with multiple sclerosis. V and J are TRBV12-3 or TRBV12-4 and TRBJ2-1, with TRBD2 identical over 7 bases. The specimen was blood. The CDR3 coding sequence is TGTGCCAGCAGTCCCCTAGCGGAAAATGAGCAGTTCTTC. It specifies CASSPLAENEQFF.